This T cell receptor (beta chain) was identified in a study of identical twins. TCRdb analysed the 5' RACE reads with MiXCR anew, one entry per CDR3 protein. The sample has about 1.7 million distinct CDR3 sequences; about 32% are singletons. CDR1 MGHDK and CDR2 SYGVNS come from the germline V gene. The CDR3 is made up of 13 amino acids. Trimming took off 2 bases at V and 7 bases at J, with 11 bases between the two ends. The receptor was isolated from a newborn girl in good health. The V and J genes are TRBV25-1 and TRBJ1-2, with D possibly being TRBD1 (5 bases). Sequenced material: cord blood. This CDR3 reads CASSERGFLGYTF. The CDR3, as DNA: TGTGCCAGCAGTGAAAGGGGATTCCTTGGCTACACCTTC.